This T cell receptor beta chain was documented in a study of blood T cell repertoires in COVID-19. In the study overall: The cDNA or gDNA used as material had been derived from T cells, B-cell-depleted T cells, or PBMCs.

This CDR3 region has 15 residues. From germline, CDR1 is MGHDK and CDR2 SYGVNS. The trim removed 3 bases at V and 1 base at J, leaving 3 bases unmatched. Generated by immunoSEQ multiplex PCR, the TCRdb table keeps only in-frame clones and is missing some. Altogether 120,000 to 150,000 clones are present, approximately 80% being singletons, with the ten largest covering over 15%. V gene TRBV25-1 combines with J gene TRBJ2-5; 9 bases align to TRBD1. This TCR was sampled from a man aged 50 to 59 with acute or convalescent COVID-19. Sequenced input: peripheral blood. The CDR3 DNA reads as TGTGCCAGCAGTGAGGGGACAGGGTCCCAAGAGACCCAGTACTTC. It codes for CASSEGTGSQETQYF. Combining the CDR3 with reference TRBV25-1 and TRBJ2-5 gives the whole variable domain EADIYQTPRYLVIGTGKKITLECSQTMGHDKMYWYQQDPGMELHLIHYSYGVNSTEKGDLSSESTVSRIRTEHFPLTLESARPSHTSQYLCASSEGTGSQETQYFGPGTRLLVL.